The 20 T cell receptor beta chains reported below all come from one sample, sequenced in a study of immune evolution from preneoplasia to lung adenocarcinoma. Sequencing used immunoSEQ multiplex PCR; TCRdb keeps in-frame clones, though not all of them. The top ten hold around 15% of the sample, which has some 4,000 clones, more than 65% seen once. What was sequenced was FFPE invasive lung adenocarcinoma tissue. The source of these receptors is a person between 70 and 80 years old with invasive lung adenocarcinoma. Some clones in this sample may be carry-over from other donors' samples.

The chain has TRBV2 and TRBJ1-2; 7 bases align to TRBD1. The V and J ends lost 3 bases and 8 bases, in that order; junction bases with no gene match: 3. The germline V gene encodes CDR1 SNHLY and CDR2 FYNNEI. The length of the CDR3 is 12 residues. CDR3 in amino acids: CASSETGTGYTF. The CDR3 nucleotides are TGTGCCAGCAGTGAGACAGGGACCGGCTACACCTTC.

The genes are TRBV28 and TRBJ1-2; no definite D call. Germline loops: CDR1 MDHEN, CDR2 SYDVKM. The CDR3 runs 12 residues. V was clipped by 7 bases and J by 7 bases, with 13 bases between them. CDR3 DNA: TGTGCCAGCACCCCCATGGGCGCTGGCTACACCTTC. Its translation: CASTPMGAGYTF.

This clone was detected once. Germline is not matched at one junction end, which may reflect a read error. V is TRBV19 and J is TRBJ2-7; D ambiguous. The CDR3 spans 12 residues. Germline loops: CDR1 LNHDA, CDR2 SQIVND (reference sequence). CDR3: CASSVSSYEQYF. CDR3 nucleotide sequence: TGTGCCAGTAGTGTCAGCTCCTATGAGCAGTACTTC.

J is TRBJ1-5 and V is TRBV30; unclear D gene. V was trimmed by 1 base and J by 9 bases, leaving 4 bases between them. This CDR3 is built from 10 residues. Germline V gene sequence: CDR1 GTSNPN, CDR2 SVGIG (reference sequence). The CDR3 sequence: CAWSDLPQHF. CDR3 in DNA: TGTGCCTGGAGTGACCTGCCCCAGCATTTT.

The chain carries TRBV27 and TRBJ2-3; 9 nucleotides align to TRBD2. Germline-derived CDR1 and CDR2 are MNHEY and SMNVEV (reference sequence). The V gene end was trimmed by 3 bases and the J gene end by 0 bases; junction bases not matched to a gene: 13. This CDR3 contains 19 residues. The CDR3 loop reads CASSLSSGRGASSTDTQYF. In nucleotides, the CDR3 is TGTGCCAGCAGTTTGAGTAGCGGGAGAGGGGCCTCTAGCACAGATACGCAGTATTTT.

CDR3 DNA sequence: TGTGCCAGCAGTGTAAGGGGGGACAGTGGCTCTGGAAACACCATATATTTT. Residues: CASSVRGDSGSGNTIYF. V and J are TRBV9 and TRBJ1-3; TRBD1 matches 7 bases. V lost 5 bases and J lost 0; bases outside the gene matches: 11. In germline, CDR1 is SGDLS, CDR2 YYNGEE. The CDR3 extends over 17 amino acids.

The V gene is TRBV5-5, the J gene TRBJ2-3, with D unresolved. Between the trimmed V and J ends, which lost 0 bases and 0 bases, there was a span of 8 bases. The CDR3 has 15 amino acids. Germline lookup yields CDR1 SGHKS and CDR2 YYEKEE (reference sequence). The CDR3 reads CASSLGLPSTDTQYF. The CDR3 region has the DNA TGTGCCAGCAGCTTGGGGCTACCCAGCACAGATACGCAGTATTTT.

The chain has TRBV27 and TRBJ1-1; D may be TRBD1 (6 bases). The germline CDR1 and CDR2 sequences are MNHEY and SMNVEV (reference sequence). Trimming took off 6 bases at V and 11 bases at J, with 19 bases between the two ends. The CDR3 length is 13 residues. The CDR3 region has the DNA TGTGCCAGCAGCTCCTCGGGGGGCCTGGAGGCTTTCTTT. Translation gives CASSSSGGLEAFF.

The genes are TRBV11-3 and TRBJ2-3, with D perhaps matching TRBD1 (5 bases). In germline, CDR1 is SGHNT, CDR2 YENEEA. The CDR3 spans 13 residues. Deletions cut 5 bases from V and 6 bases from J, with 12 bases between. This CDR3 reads CASSLSQGDTQYF. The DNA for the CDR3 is TGTGCCAGCAGCCTTTCCCAGGGTGATACGCAGTATTTT.

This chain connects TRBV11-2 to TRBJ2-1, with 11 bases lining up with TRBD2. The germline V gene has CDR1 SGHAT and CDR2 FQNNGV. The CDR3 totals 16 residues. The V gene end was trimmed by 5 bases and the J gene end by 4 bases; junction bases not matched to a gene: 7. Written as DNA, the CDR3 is TGTGCCAGCAGCCAATTAGCGGGAGGGGCTTACAATGAGCAGTTCTTC. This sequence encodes CASSQLAGGAYNEQFF.

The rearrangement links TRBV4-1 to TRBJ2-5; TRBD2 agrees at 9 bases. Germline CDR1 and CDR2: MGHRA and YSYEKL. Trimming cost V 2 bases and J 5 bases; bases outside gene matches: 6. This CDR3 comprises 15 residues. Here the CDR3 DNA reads TGCGCCAGCAGCCAATCTAGCGCGGGGGGGGAGACCCAGTACTTC. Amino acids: CASSQSSAGGETQYF.

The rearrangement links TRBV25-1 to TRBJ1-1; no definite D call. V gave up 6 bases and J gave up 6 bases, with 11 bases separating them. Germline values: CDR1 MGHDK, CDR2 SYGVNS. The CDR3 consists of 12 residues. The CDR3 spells CASSLFGAEAFF. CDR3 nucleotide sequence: TGTGCCAGCAGCCTTTTCGGGGCTGAAGCTTTCTTT. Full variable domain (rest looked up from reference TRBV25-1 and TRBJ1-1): EADIYQTPRYLVIGTGKKITLECSQTMGHDKMYWYQQDPGMELHLIHYSYGVNSTEKGDLSSESTVSRIRTEHFPLTLESARPSHTSQYLCASSLFGAEAFFGQGTRLTVV.

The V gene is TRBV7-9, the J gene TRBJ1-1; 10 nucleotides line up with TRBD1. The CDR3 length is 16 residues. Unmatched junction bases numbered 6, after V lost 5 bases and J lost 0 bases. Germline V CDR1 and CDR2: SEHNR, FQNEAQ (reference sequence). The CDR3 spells CASSPGTGVMNTEAFF. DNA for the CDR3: TGTGCCAGCAGCCCCGGGACAGGGGTCATGAACACTGAAGCTTTCTTT.

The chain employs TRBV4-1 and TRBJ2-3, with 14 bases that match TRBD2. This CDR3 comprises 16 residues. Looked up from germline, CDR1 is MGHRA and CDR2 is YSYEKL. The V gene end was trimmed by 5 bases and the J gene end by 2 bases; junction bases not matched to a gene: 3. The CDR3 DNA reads TGCGCCAGCAGCTTGGGACTAGCGGGAGACACAGATACGCAGTATTTT. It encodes CASSLGLAGDTDTQYF.

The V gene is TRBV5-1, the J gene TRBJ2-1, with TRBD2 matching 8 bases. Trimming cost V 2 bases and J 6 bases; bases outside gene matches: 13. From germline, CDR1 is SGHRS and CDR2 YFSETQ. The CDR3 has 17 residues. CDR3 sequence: CASSFNPSGPSGNEQFF. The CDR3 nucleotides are TGCGCCAGCAGCTTTAATCCTAGCGGGCCGTCGGGCAATGAGCAGTTCTTC.

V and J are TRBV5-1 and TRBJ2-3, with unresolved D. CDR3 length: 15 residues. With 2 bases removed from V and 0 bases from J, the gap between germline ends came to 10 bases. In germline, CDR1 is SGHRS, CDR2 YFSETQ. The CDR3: CASSFRGSSTDTQYF. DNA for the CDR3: TGCGCCAGCAGCTTTCGTGGCTCTAGCACAGATACGCAGTATTTT.

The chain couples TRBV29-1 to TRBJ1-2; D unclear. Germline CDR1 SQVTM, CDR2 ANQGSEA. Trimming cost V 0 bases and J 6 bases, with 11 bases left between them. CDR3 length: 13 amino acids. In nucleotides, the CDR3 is TGCAGCGTTGAAGATGTCGGTGAGAATGGCTACACCTTC. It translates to CSVEDVGENGYTF.

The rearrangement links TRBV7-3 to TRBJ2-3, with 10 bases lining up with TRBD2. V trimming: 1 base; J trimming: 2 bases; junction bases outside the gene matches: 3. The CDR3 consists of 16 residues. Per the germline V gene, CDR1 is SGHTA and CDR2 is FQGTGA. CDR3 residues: CASSLNSGGNTDTQYF. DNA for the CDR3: TGTGCCAGCAGCTTAAATAGCGGGGGGAACACAGATACGCAGTATTTT. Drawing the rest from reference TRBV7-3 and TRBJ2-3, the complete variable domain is GAGVSQTPSNKVTEKGKYVELRCDPISGHTALYWYRQSLGQGPEFLIYFQGTGAADDSGLPNDRFFAVRPEGSVSTLKIQRTERGDSAVYLCASSLNSGGNTDTQYFGPGTRLTVL.

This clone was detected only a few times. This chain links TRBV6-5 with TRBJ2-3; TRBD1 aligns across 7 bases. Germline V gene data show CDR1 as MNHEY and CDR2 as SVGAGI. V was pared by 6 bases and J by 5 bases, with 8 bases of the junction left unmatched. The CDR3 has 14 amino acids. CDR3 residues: CASRPTGTQDTQYF. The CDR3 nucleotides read TGTGCCAGCAGACCGACAGGGACGCAAGATACGCAGTATTTT.

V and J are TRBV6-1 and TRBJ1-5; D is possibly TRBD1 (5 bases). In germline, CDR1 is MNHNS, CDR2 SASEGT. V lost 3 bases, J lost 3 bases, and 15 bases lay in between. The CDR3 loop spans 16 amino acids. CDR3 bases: TGTGCCAGCAGTGAGTTGTCAGGGTTGATCAATCAGCCCCAGCATTTT. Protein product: CASSELSGLINQPQHF.